This passage covers 2 T cell receptor beta chains from one sample sequenced in a study of blood T cell repertoires in COVID-19. The method was immunoSEQ multiplex PCR; TCRdb's version includes in-frame clones alone and lacks a portion of them. In the table there are approximately 500,000 clones, roughly 88% of which are singletons. Sequencing input: PBMCs or T cells enriched from blood (not recorded which). These receptors all stem from a woman aged 35 to 49 who had recovered from COVID-19.

This clone occurred once. The rearrangement links TRBV7-9 to TRBJ1-3, with TRBD1 identical over 10 bases. V lost 4 bases, J lost 4 bases, and 7 bases stayed unmatched. Germline V CDR1 and CDR2: SEHNR, FQNEAQ (reference sequence). CDR3 length: 16 residues. CDR3 in amino acids: CASSSGQGFSGNTIYF. The CDR3 DNA reads TGTGCCAGCAGCTCGGGACAGGGGTTCTCCGGAAACACCATATATTTT. Full variable domain (rest looked up from reference TRBV7-9 and TRBJ1-3): DTGVSQNPRHKITKRGQNVTFRCDPISEHNRLYWYRQTLGQGPEFLTYFQNEAQLEKSRLLSDRFSAERPKGSFSTLEIQRTEQGDSAMYLCASSSGQGFSGNTIYFGEGSWLTVV.

This sequence joins TRBV4-3 and TRBJ2-7; 7 nucleotides match TRBD1. After removal of 4 bases from V and 2 bases from J, the junction contained 11 bases not matched to a gene. The CDR3 sequence is 16 residues long. Germline V gives CDR1 LGHNA, CDR2 YSLEER. The CDR3 is CASSLDAGGETYEQYF. In DNA, the CDR3 is TGCGCCAGCAGCCTCGACGCAGGGGGAGAAACCTACGAGCAGTACTTC.